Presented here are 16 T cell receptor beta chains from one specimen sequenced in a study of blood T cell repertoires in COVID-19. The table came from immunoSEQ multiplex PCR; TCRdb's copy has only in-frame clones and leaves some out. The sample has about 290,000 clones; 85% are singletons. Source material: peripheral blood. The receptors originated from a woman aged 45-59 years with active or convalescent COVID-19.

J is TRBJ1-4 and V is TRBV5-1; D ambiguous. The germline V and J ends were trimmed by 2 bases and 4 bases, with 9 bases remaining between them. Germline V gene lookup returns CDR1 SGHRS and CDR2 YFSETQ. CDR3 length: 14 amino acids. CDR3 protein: CASSFGRGNEKLFF. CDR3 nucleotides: TGCGCCAGCAGCTTCGGACGGGGTAATGAAAAACTGTTTTTT.

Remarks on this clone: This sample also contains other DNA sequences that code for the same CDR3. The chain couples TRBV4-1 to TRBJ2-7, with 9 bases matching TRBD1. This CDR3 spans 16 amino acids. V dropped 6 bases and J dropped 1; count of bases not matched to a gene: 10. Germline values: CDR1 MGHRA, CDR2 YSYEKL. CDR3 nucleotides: TGCGCCAGCAGTCAATTGTTCGGACAGGGGTCCTACGAGCAGTACTTC. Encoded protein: CASSQLFGQGSYEQYF.

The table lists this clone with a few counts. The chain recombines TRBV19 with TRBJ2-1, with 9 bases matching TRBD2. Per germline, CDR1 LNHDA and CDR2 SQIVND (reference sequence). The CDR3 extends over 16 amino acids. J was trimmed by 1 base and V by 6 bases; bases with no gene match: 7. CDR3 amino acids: CASSRPREGSYNEQFF. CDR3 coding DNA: TGTGCCAGTAGCCGACCGCGGGAGGGTTCCTACAATGAGCAGTTCTTC.

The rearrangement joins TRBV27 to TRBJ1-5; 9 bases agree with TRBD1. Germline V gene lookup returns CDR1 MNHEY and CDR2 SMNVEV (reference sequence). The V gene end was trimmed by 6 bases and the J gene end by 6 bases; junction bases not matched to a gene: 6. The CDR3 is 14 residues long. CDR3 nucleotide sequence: TGTGCCAGCAGGTACAGGGGGCCCGGTCAGCCCCAGCATTTT. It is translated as CASRYRGPGQPQHF.

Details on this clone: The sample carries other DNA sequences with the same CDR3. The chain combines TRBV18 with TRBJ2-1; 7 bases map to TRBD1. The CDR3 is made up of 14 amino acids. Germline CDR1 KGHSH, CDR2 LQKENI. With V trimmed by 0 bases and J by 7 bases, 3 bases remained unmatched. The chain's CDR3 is CASSPPAGGNEQFF. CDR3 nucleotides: TGTGCCAGCTCACCACCGGCAGGGGGTAATGAGCAGTTCTTC.

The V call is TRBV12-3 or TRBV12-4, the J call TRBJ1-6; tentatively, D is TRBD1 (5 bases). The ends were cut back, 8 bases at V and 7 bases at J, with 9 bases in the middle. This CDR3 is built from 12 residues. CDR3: CASLGGNSPLHF. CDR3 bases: TGTGCCAGCCTGGGGGGGAATTCACCCCTCCACTTT.

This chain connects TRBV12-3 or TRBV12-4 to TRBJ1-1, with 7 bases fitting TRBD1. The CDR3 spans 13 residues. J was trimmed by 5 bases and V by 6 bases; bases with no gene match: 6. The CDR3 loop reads CASSNRGETEAFF. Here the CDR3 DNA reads TGTGCCAGCAGCAACAGGGGAGAGACTGAAGCTTTCTTT.

The CDR3 sequence is CASSSINDRVDTEAFF. The CDR3 bases are TGTGCCAGCAGTTCCATAAATGACAGGGTAGACACTGAAGCTTTCTTT. This chain links TRBV27 with TRBJ1-1, with 7 bases that match TRBD1. Germline V CDR1 and CDR2: MNHEY, SMNVEV (reference sequence). The CDR3 covers 16 residues. Trimming removed 4 bases from V and 3 bases from J; junction bases left unmatched: 11.

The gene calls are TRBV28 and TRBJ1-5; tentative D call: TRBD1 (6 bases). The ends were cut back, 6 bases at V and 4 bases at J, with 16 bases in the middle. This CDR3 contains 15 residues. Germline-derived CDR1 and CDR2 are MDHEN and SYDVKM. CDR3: CASSPVQGGNQPQHF. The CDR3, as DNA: TGTGCCAGCAGCCCCGTACAGGGAGGGAATCAGCCCCAGCATTTT.

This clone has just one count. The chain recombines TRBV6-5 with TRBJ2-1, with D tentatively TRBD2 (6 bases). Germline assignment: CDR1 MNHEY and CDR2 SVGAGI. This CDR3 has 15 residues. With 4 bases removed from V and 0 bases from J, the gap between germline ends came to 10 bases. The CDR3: CASSFQGGSYNEQFF. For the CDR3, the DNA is TGTGCCAGCAGTTTTCAGGGAGGCTCCTACAATGAGCAGTTCTTC.

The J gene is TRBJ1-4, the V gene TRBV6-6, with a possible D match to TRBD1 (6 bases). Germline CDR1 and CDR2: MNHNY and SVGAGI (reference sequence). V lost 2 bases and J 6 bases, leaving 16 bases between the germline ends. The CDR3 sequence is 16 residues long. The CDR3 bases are TGTGCCAGCAGTTACGGGAGCAGGGGCGTCGATGAAAAACTGTTTTTT. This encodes CASSYGSRGVDEKLFF.

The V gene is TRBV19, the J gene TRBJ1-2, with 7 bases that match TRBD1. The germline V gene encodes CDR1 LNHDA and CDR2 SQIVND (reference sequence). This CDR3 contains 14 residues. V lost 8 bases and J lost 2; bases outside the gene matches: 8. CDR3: CASGPYRGNYGYTF. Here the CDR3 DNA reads TGTGCCAGTGGACCTTACAGGGGCAACTATGGCTACACCTTC. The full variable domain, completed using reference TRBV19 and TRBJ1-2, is DGGITQSPKYLFRKEGQNVTLSCEQNLNHDAMYWYRQDPGQGLRLIYYSQIVNDFQKGDIAEGYSVSREKKESFPLTVTSAQKNPTAFYLCASGPYRGNYGYTFGSGTRLTVV.

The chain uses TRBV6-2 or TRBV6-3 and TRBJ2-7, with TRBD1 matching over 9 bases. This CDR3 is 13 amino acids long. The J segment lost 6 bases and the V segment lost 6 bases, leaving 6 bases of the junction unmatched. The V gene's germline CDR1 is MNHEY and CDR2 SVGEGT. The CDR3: CASSQQGAGEQYF. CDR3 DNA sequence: TGTGCCAGCAGCCAACAGGGGGCTGGCGAGCAGTACTTC.

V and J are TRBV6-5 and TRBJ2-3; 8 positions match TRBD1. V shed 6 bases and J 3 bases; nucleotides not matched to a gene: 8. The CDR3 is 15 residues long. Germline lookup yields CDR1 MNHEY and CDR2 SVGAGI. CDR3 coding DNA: TGTGCCAGCAGCAATCCCGACAGGGGAACAGATACGCAGTATTTT. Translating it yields CASSNPDRGTDTQYF.

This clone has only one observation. CDR3 bases: TGTGCCAGCAGTTTCGGACAGGGGCCCGGCTACACCTTC. As protein: CASSFGQGPGYTF. This sequence joins TRBV28 and TRBJ1-2; TRBD1 agrees at 9 bases. The ends lost 3 bases at V and 8 bases at J; junction bases unmatched: 4. CDR3 length: 13 residues. The germline CDR1 and CDR2 sequences are MDHEN and SYDVKM.

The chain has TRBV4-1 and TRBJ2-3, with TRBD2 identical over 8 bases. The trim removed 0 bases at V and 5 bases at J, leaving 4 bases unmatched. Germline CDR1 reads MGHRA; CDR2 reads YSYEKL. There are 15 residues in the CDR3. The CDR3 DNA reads TGCGCCAGCAGCCAAGAACTAGCGGAGGTAGATACGCAGTATTTT. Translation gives CASSQELAEVDTQYF.